One and the same sample provided the 21 T cell receptor beta chains below, sequenced in a study of early T cells in non-severe SARS-CoV-2 infection. From the 5' RACE reads, TCRdb called clonotypes with MiXCR, one entry per CDR3 protein. The table shows roughly 110,000 distinct CDR3 sequences, with 8.5% to 14% occurring only once. Sequencing was carried out using whole blood. The receptor set was obtained from an adult who was a healthcare worker with PCR-confirmed SARS-CoV-2 infection or an uninfected control (not recorded which).

In its sample, this clonotype was seen many times. This rearrangement joins TRBV20-1 to TRBJ2-5; 11 bases line up with TRBD2. V lost 6 bases to trimming and J lost 9 bases; unmatched junction nucleotides: 15. There are 15 residues in the CDR3. Germline values: CDR1 DFQATT, CDR2 SNEGSKA (reference sequence). CDR3 bases: TGCAGTGCAAGGGACCGGACTAGCGGGTTCGGGCCCCAGTACTTC. Its protein is CSARDRTSGFGPQYF.

The V gene is TRBV15, the J gene TRBJ1-5, with TRBD1 matching over 8 bases. The junction had 6 bases not matched to a gene; V was cut back by 5 bases and J by 3 bases. The germline V gene encodes CDR1 LNHNV and CDR2 YYDKDF (reference sequence). The CDR3 has 15 residues. The CDR3 reads CATSAHRGINQPQHF. CDR3 DNA: TGTGCCACCAGCGCCCACAGGGGGATCAATCAGCCCCAGCATTTT.

This chain links TRBV25-1 with TRBJ2-7, with D possibly matching TRBD2 (6 bases). The germline V gene has CDR1 MGHDK and CDR2 SYGVNS. V gave up 6 bases and J gave up 4 bases, with 13 bases separating them. This CDR3 is built from 13 residues. Here the CDR3 reads CASSWGEAYEQYF. CDR3 in DNA: TGTGCCAGCAGCTGGGGGGAGGCGTACGAGCAGTACTTC.

This clonotype was picked up many times. The rearrangement joins TRBV15 to TRBJ1-3; the D gene is possibly TRBD1 (6 bases). V lost 4 bases to trimming and J lost 0 bases, with 10 bases between them. The CDR3 is 15 amino acids. In germline, CDR1 is LNHNV, CDR2 YYDKDF (reference sequence). Here the CDR3 reads CATSTDRSSGNTIYF. In DNA form, the CDR3 reads TGTGCCACCAGCACCGACAGGAGCTCTGGAAACACCATATATTTT.

This clonotype has a count of ten or more. V is TRBV7-9 and J is TRBJ2-5, with 12 bases fitting TRBD2. The junction had 1 base not matched to a gene; V was cut back by 2 bases and J by 3 bases. This CDR3 has 15 residues. Germline CDR1 reads SEHNR; CDR2 reads FQNEAQ (reference sequence). The DNA for the CDR3 is TGTGCCAGCAGCTTATGGACTAGCGGGGAAGAGACCCAGTACTTC. This translates into CASSLWTSGEETQYF.

A note on this clonotype: Since a much larger clone is just one base distant, this may be a read error. The V and J genes are TRBV5-1 and TRBJ2-7; TRBD1 is a possible D gene (5 bases). This CDR3 region has 13 residues. CDR1 is SGHRS, CDR2 YFSETQ, per germline. The CDR3 DNA reads as TGCACCAGCAGCTTGGACAACTCCTACGAGCAGTACTTC. It specifies CTSSLDNSYEQYF. The variable domain in full, with the rest retrieved from reference TRBV5-1 and TRBJ2-7, is KAGVTQTPRYLIKTRGQQVTLSCSPISGHRSVSWYQQTPGQGLQFLFEYFSETQRNKGNFPGRFSGRQFSNSRSEMNVSTLELGDSALYLCTSSLDNSYEQYFGPGTRLTVT.

This clonotype was seen ten or more times. The chain uses TRBV3-1 and TRBJ2-7; D gene uncertain. Germline V gives CDR1 LGHDT, CDR2 YNNKEL (reference sequence). V gave up 2 bases and J gave up 7 bases, with 12 bases separating them. The CDR3 is 13 residues long. CDR3 sequence (DNA): TGTGCCAGCAGCCAATTTTTCGCGGTAGAGCAGTACTTC. It is translated as CASSQFFAVEQYF.

The chain uses TRBV29-1 and TRBJ2-7; TRBD1 agrees at 9 bases. Germline CDR1 SQVTM, CDR2 ANQGSEA. The CDR3 has 15 amino acids. Germline trimming cut 3 bases from V and 3 bases from J; bases unmatched to any gene: 9. As DNA, the CDR3 is TGCAGCGTTGAGGCACCGGGACAGGGACTCTACGAGCAGTACTTC. It encodes CSVEAPGQGLYEQYF.

This clonotype has ten or more counts. The rearrangement links TRBV3-1 to TRBJ1-1; no clear D. Germline values: CDR1 LGHDT, CDR2 YNNKEL (reference sequence). Between the trimmed V and J ends, which lost 2 bases and 10 bases, there was a span of 8 bases. The CDR3 has 11 residues. The CDR3 spells CASSQKGRAFF. The CDR3 nucleotides read TGTGCCAGCAGCCAAAAGGGTAGAGCTTTCTTT.

This clonotype was counted a few times. The genes are TRBV7-2 and TRBJ1-2, with a possible D match to TRBD1 (5 bases). Germline V lookup: CDR1 SGHTA, CDR2 FQGNSA. The V gene lost 4 bases and the J gene lost 3 bases, with 9 bases spanning the gap. The CDR3 contains 13 residues. CDR3 nucleotides: TGTGCCAGCAGCTGGGACGGACACTATGGCTACACCTTC. Its protein product is CASSWDGHYGYTF. Full variable domain (outside the CDR3, taken from reference TRBV7-2 and TRBJ1-2): GAGVSQSPSNKVTEKGKDVELRCDPISGHTALYWYRQSLGQGLEFLIYFQGNSAPDKSGLPSDRFSAERTGGSVSTLTIQRTQQEDSAVYLCASSWDGHYGYTFGSGTRLTVV.

This clonotype appeared a few times. The chain employs TRBV27 and TRBJ2-7, with D possibly TRBD2 on 5 matching bases. This CDR3 contains 15 residues. V was pared by 3 bases and J by 3 bases, with 15 bases between. Looked up from germline, CDR1 is MNHEY and CDR2 is SMNVEV (reference sequence). The CDR3 DNA follows: TGTGCCAGCAGTTTCATAGCGACGGGTTTCTACGAGCAGTACTTC. This encodes CASSFIATGFYEQYF.

This clonotype was found a few times. The chain has TRBV24-1 and TRBJ2-1, with 8 bases fitting TRBD2. The CDR3 length is 16 residues. Per the germline V gene, CDR1 is KGHDR and CDR2 is SFDVKD. After removal of 6 bases from V and 7 bases from J, the junction contained 13 bases not matched to a gene. Here the CDR3 reads CATSPTGYGGGNEQFF. CDR3 bases: TGTGCCACCAGTCCCACAGGGTACGGCGGGGGGAATGAGCAGTTCTTC.

In its sample, this clonotype was seen many times. This chain joins TRBV6-2 or TRBV6-3 and TRBJ2-2; 8 bases are a match to TRBD2. Germline V lookup: CDR1 MNHEY, CDR2 SVGEGT. V lost 6 bases, J lost 7 bases, and 7 bases stayed unmatched. This CDR3 is built from 14 residues. The chain's CDR3 is CASRLAGTVGELFF. The CDR3 DNA reads TGTGCCAGCAGATTAGCGGGAACGGTCGGGGAGCTGTTTTTT.

This clonotype came up many times. The chain couples TRBV20-1 to TRBJ1-4; D is possibly TRBD1 (5 bases). Germline lookup yields CDR1 DFQATT and CDR2 SNEGSKA (reference sequence). V dropped 3 bases and J dropped 15 bases, with 17 bases sitting between them. The CDR3 contains 12 residues. The CDR3 protein is CSARGPVRGLFF. The CDR3 DNA sequence: TGCAGTGCTAGGGGCCCCGTGCGGGGGTTGTTTTTT.

The sample holds a few counts of this clonotype. The V and J genes are TRBV29-1 and TRBJ2-1; D is possibly TRBD2 (5 bases). Trimming removed 6 bases at V and 7 bases at J, with 13 bases between. Looked up from germline, CDR1 is SQVTM and CDR2 is ANQGSEA. The CDR3 runs to 12 residues. CDR3 in DNA: TGCAGCGTACCGGGTCCGGGGAATGAGCAGTTCTTC. This gives the protein CSVPGPGNEQFF.

The V and J genes are TRBV28 and TRBJ2-7, with D unclear. The CDR3 loop spans 11 amino acids. The germline CDR1 and CDR2 sequences are MDHEN and SYDVKM. Between the trimmed V and J ends, which lost 8 bases and 1 base, there was a span of 6 bases. Here the CDR3 DNA reads TGTGCCAGCGGGTGGTCCTACGAGCAGTACTTC. It specifies CASGWSYEQYF.

The J gene is TRBJ1-2, the V gene TRBV29-1, with TRBD1 as a possible D gene (6 bases). The germline V gene has CDR1 SQVTM and CDR2 ANQGSEA. This CDR3 is 14 amino acids long. With 3 bases removed from V and 3 bases from J, the gap between germline ends came to 14 bases. CDR3: CSVDRGGNDYGYTF. As DNA, the CDR3 is TGCAGCGTTGATAGAGGGGGTAACGACTATGGCTACACCTTC.

This clonotype has just a few counts. The J gene is TRBJ2-3, the V gene TRBV7-9, with D possibly being TRBD1 (6 bases). The germline V gene has CDR1 SEHNR and CDR2 FQNEAQ (reference sequence). V was cut by 7 bases and J by 7 bases, with 18 bases left in between. The CDR3 extends over 14 amino acids. This CDR3 reads CASNRDTAPHTQYF. In nucleotides, the CDR3 is TGTGCCAGCAACCGGGACACCGCACCCCATACGCAGTATTTT.

V is TRBV27 and J is TRBJ2-2; TRBD2 might be the D (5 bases). V was clipped by 7 bases and J by 1 base, with 13 bases between them. The CDR3 totals 15 residues. Looked up from germline, CDR1 is MNHEY and CDR2 is SMNVEV (reference sequence). DNA for the CDR3: TGTGCCAGCACGGGGAGCGGCATGAACACCGGGGAGCTGTTTTTT. This codes for CASTGSGMNTGELFF.

This clonotype appeared a few times. The chain couples TRBV30 to TRBJ2-1, with unresolved D. In germline, CDR1 is GTSNPN, CDR2 SVGIG (reference sequence). Trimming shortened V by 1 base and J by 5 bases, and 9 bases separated the two germline ends. The CDR3 extends over 13 amino acids. For the CDR3, the DNA is TGTGCCTGGAGTGGGAACGCAAACAATGAGCAGTTCTTC. It encodes CAWSGNANNEQFF.

The chain recombines TRBV25-1 with TRBJ2-1; D not resolved. V was cut by 3 bases and J by 10 bases, with 7 bases left in between. The CDR3 length is 11 residues. Germline CDR1 reads MGHDK; CDR2 reads SYGVNS. Written as DNA, the CDR3 is TGTGCCAGCAGTGAGGGAATGGAGCAGTTCTTC. Translating it yields CASSEGMEQFF.